The 19 T cell receptor beta chains presented below share a single source sample, sequenced in a study of T cell repertoires in cytomegalovirus infection (dated by TCRdb to the late 2010s). Their antigens are not known. These reads were obtained on an Illumina HiSeq 1500. The raw public reads went through TCRdb reprocessing: fastp at Q25, MiXCR clone calling, in-frame beta chains kept. Identical CDR3 protein sequences are pooled into one entry, listed with their most common genes and DNA. This sample is represented by some 900,000 distinct CDR3 sequences; 32% of them were singletons. The leading ten clones occupy under 15% of the sample. The treatment or condition label on this specimen signifies: in vitro stimulation with specific CMV peptide epitopes to enrich CMV-specific T cells. The sequencing here drew on cultured CD8+ T cells from PBMCs, taken from culture after CMV antigen stimulation. The receptors come from a human donor in good health (CMV status not recorded). Some clones in this sample may be carry-over from other donors' samples.

This clonotype was seen many times. This chain uses TRBV19 with TRBJ1-1, with unresolved D. V was clipped by 9 bases and J by 3 bases, with 14 bases between them. The CDR3 contains 13 residues. Germline V gene data show CDR1 as LNHDA and CDR2 as SQIVND (reference sequence). CDR3 in DNA: TGTGCCAGCCAAATTTCCGGAGACACTGAAGCTTTCTTT. Its protein is CASQISGDTEAFF.

The rearrangement uses TRBV19 and TRBJ1-1; 8 bases line up with TRBD1. This CDR3 has 16 residues. J was trimmed by 1 base and V by 0 bases; bases with no gene match: 4. Per germline, CDR1 LNHDA and CDR2 SQIVND (reference sequence). The CDR3 region has the DNA TGTGCCAGTAGTATAGAATGGGACAGGCCGAACACTGAAGCTTTCTTT. This sequence encodes CASSIEWDRPNTEAFF. The full variable domain, its missing parts supplied by reference TRBV19 and TRBJ1-1, is DGGITQSPKYLFRKEGQNVTLSCEQNLNHDAMYWYRQDPGQGLRLIYYSQIVNDFQKGDIAEGYSVSREKKESFPLTVTSAQKNPTAFYLCASSIEWDRPNTEAFFGQGTRLTVV.

This clonotype was observed at least ten times. The chain recombines TRBV12-3 or TRBV12-4 with TRBJ1-2; unclear D gene. V lost 7 bases to trimming and J lost 8 bases, with 20 bases between them. The CDR3 is made up of 14 amino acids. The CDR3 nucleotides read TGTGCCAGCAATTTTTTTGATCGGACGGCAGGCTACACCTTC. Translation gives CASNFFDRTAGYTF.

V usage is TRBV27 and J usage is TRBJ1-2; no clear D gene. The CDR3 consists of 14 residues. The V and J ends lost 0 bases and 4 bases respectively, with 9 bases between them. Looked up from germline, CDR1 is MNHEY and CDR2 is SMNVEV (reference sequence). CDR3 protein: CASSLSVGRYGYTF. The CDR3 nucleotides read TGTGCCAGCAGTTTATCGGTAGGGCGCTATGGCTACACCTTC.

A single count supports this clonotype. J is TRBJ1-4 and V is TRBV12-3 or TRBV12-4; D is unclear. The CDR3 has 14 amino acids. The V end lost 5 bases, the J end lost 5 bases, and 12 bases lay between the germline ends. CDR3 in amino acids: CASSPARRNEKLFF. CDR3 nucleotides: TGTGCCAGCAGTCCAGCCAGGCGAAATGAAAAACTGTTTTTT.

The V call is TRBV15, the J call TRBJ2-1; perhaps D is TRBD1 or TRBD2 (6 bases each). The CDR3 has 15 amino acids. V was clipped by 0 bases and J by 6 bases, with 12 bases between them. Germline V gene sequence: CDR1 LNHNV, CDR2 YYDKDF (reference sequence). The CDR3 region has the DNA TGTGCCACCAGCAGAGATGGGGGGCAAGTCAATGAGCAGTTCTTC. Its protein product is CATSRDGGQVNEQFF. Based on the CDR3 plus reference TRBV15 and TRBJ2-1, the full variable domain is DAMVIQNPRYQVTQFGKPVTLSCSQTLNHNVMYWYQQKSSQAPKLLFHYYDKDFNNEADTPDNFQSRRPNTSFCFLDIRSPGLGDTAMYLCATSRDGGQVNEQFFGPGTRLTVL.

This clonotype has ten or more counts. The rearrangement links TRBV7-2 to TRBJ1-4; the match to TRBD1 covers 7 bases. Germline V gene lookup returns CDR1 SGHTA and CDR2 FQGNSA. The CDR3 is made up of 18 amino acids. V dropped 3 bases and J dropped 5; count of bases not matched to a gene: 15. CDR3 loop: CASSFEFRGPKPNEKLFF. CDR3 DNA sequence: TGTGCCAGCAGCTTCGAGTTTAGGGGGCCGAAGCCGAATGAAAAACTGTTTTTT.

The chain has TRBV5-1 and TRBJ1-3; 7 positions agree with TRBD1. Germline V lookup: CDR1 SGHRS, CDR2 YFSETQ. The CDR3 is made up of 15 amino acids. V lost 4 bases, J lost 7 bases, and 11 bases stayed unmatched. CDR3 in DNA: TGCGCCAGCAGCCCCGGTCGACAGGGTATGAACACCATATATTTT. This encodes CASSPGRQGMNTIYF.

This clonotype was picked up a small number of times. The chain is built from TRBV19 and TRBJ2-2, with unresolved D. The CDR3 consists of 17 residues. V was trimmed by 3 bases and J by 0 bases, leaving 14 bases between them. Germline V gene data show CDR1 as LNHDA and CDR2 as SQIVND (reference sequence). CDR3 DNA sequence: TGTGCCAGTAGTATCCCGAACGTATATTCGAACACCGGGGAGCTGTTTTTT. It specifies CASSIPNVYSNTGELFF.

This clonotype has more than one count but fewer than ten. The chain joins TRBV7-2 to TRBJ1-1; 7 nucleotides line up with TRBD1. The germline V gene has CDR1 SGHTA and CDR2 FQGNSA. The CDR3 is 19 residues long. V was clipped by 4 bases and J by 1 base; unmatched bases: 18. In DNA, the CDR3 is TGTGCCAGCAGCTCCTTGACAGGGAATCCCCTAATCTCGAACACTGAAGCTTTCTTT. As protein: CASSSLTGNPLISNTEAFF.

This clonotype was found a few times. V and J are TRBV5-5 and TRBJ1-1; D uncertain. CDR1 is SGHKS, CDR2 YYEKEE, per germline (reference sequence). Trimming shortened V by 4 bases and J by 1 base, and 14 bases separated the two germline ends. The CDR3 spans 15 residues. In DNA, the CDR3 is TGTGCCAGCAGCCTTGACTTATACCCGAACACTGAAGCTTTCTTT. It encodes CASSLDLYPNTEAFF.

This sequence joins TRBV15 and TRBJ2-3; 7 positions match TRBD1. After removal of 7 bases from V and 2 bases from J, the junction contained 9 bases not matched to a gene. Germline V lookup: CDR1 LNHNV, CDR2 YYDKDF (reference sequence). This CDR3 comprises 15 residues. The DNA for the CDR3 is TGTGCCACCACCTATTCAGGGGGTATCACAGATACGCAGTATTTT. Its translation: CATTYSGGITDTQYF.

At least ten counts were recorded for this clonotype. The chain joins TRBV12-3 or TRBV12-4 to TRBJ1-5, with 9 positions matching TRBD1. The CDR3 covers 15 residues. Trimming removed 6 bases from V and 4 bases from J; junction bases left unmatched: 7. The CDR3: CASSPRDRVNQPQHF. DNA for the CDR3: TGTGCCAGCAGCCCCCGGGACAGGGTGAATCAGCCCCAGCATTTT.

This chain connects TRBV29-1 to TRBJ2-3; tentative D call: TRBD2 (6 bases). The CDR3 loop spans 12 amino acids. Germline CDR1 is SQVTM and CDR2 is ANQGSEA. This CDR3 is CTGGVGTDTQYF. DNA of the CDR3: TGCACCGGCGGGGTGGGCACAGATACGCAGTATTTT.

The chain recombines TRBV15 with TRBJ1-2; possibly TRBD1 for D (6 bases). The CDR3 contains 19 residues. V was clipped by 0 bases and J by 0 bases, with 20 bases between them. Germline V gene data show CDR1 as LNHNV and CDR2 as YYDKDF (reference sequence). CDR3 coding DNA: TGTGCCACCAGCAGAGATTGGGGGGGCGAAATCACCTCTAACTATGGCTACACCTTC. This sequence encodes CATSRDWGGEITSNYGYTF.

This clonotype has more than one count but fewer than ten. This chain joins TRBV27 and TRBJ1-2, with D possibly being TRBD1 (5 bases). CDR3 length: 15 residues. CDR1 MNHEY and CDR2 SMNVEV come from the germline V gene (reference sequence). V lost 7 bases and J 5 bases, leaving 20 bases between the germline ends. The CDR3, as DNA: TGTGCCAGCAAAACGGGGCTGGGGCCGGGATATGGCTACACCTTC. Encoded protein: CASKTGLGPGYGYTF.

This chain uses TRBV2 with TRBJ1-2; D gene ambiguous. Germline CDR1 and CDR2: SNHLY and FYNNEI. Between the trimmed V and J ends, which lost 9 bases and 1 base, there was a span of 15 bases. The CDR3 runs 14 residues. In DNA form, the CDR3 reads TGTGCCAGACTGGATTCGGCGAATAACTATGGCTACACCTTC. Residues: CARLDSANNYGYTF.

In its sample, this clonotype was seen a few times. CDR3 nucleotide sequence: TGTGCCAGCAGTACCACGGGGTACAATGAAAAACTGTTTTTT. Protein product: CASSTTGYNEKLFF. The chain joins TRBV12-3 or TRBV12-4 to TRBJ1-4; no firm D call. This CDR3 has 14 residues. Deletions cut 5 bases from V and 5 bases from J, with 12 bases between.

This chain uses TRBV6-6 with TRBJ1-1; 11 bases are a match to TRBD1. The CDR3 sequence is 14 residues long. V trimming: 11 bases; J trimming: 5 bases; junction bases outside the gene matches: 10. Germline values: CDR1 MNHNY, CDR2 SVGAGI (reference sequence). CDR3 residues: CASRTGDRGTEAFF. Here the CDR3 DNA reads TGTGCCTCCCGGACGGGGGACAGGGGGACTGAAGCTTTCTTT.